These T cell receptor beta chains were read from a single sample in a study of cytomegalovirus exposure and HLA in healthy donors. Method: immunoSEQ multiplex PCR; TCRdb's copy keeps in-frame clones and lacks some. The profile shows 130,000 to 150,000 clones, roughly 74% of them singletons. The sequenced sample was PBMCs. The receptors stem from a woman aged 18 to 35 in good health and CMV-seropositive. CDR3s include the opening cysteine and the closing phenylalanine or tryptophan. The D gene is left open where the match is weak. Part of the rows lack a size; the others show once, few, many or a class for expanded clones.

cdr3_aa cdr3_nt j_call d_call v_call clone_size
CASRTGQGAKVIQYF TGTGCCAGCAGAACCGGACAGGGGGCGAAGGTCATTCAGTACTTC TRBJ2-4 TRBD1 TRBV6-6 .
CASSPGSLGNYEQYF TGCGCCAGCAGCCCGGGGTCTCTGGGTAACTACGAGCAGTACTTC TRBJ2-7 . TRBV5-1 once
CASSVQGPNSPLHF TGTGCCAGCAGTGTACAGGGTCCCAATTCACCCCTCCACTTT TRBJ1-6 . TRBV2 .
CASSLPATGGDCYTF TGTGCCAGCAGTTTACCCGCGACAGGGGGGGATTGCTACACCTTC TRBJ1-2 TRBD1 TRBV28 .
CASSQEGAGEKLFF TGTGCCAGCAGCCAGGAGGGGGCGGGTGAAAAACTGTTTTTT TRBJ1-4 TRBD1 TRBV14 .
CASSSYGGGVGGGELFF TGTGCCAGCAGCTCCTATGGGGGAGGAGTGGGGGGCGGGGAGCTGTTTTTT TRBJ2-2 . TRBV7-8 .
CASSENPRGPNTEAFF TGTGCCAGCAGCGAGAACCCGAGGGGGCCCAACACTGAAGCTTTCTTT TRBJ1-1 TRBD1 TRBV2 .
CASSRTSGETDTQYF TGTGCCAGCAGTCGAACTAGCGGGGAGACAGATACGCAGTATTTT TRBJ2-3 TRBD2 TRBV6-4 .
CASSGQGRTYEQYF TGTGCCAGCAGTGGACAGGGTAGAACCTACGAGCAGTACTTC TRBJ2-7 TRBD1 TRBV27 .
CASSPGPGKANQPQHF TGCGCCAGCAGCCCCGGACCAGGGAAGGCCAATCAGCCCCAGCATTTT TRBJ1-5 . TRBV5-1 .
CASSTRQYPNSPLHF TGCGCCAGCAGCACCCGACAGTACCCCAATTCACCCCTCCACTTT TRBJ1-6 . TRBV4-1 .
CASSLTQPQETQYF TGTGCCAGCAGCTTAACACAGCCCCAAGAGACCCAGTACTTC TRBJ2-5 . TRBV11-2 once
CASRLLAGNADTQYF TGTGCCAGTAGGCTACTAGCGGGGAATGCAGATACGCAGTATTTT TRBJ2-3 TRBD2 TRBV19 .
CASSGLTGLAGGYNEQFF TGTGCCAGCAGTGGATTAACGGGACTAGCGGGGGGGTACAATGAGCAGTTCTTC TRBJ2-1 TRBD2 TRBV2 few
CASPGVTHGYTF TGTGCCAGCCCCGGGGTAACACATGGCTACACCTTC TRBJ1-2 . TRBV2 .
CAWSVNSNSPLHF TGTGCCTGGAGTGTAAACAGTAATTCACCCCTCCACTTT TRBJ1-6 . TRBV30 .
CASRGGIGAGGPYNEQFF TGCGCCAGCAGAGGGGGGATCGGAGCGGGGGGCCCCTACAATGAGCAGTTCTTC TRBJ2-1 TRBD2 TRBV5-1 .
CASSDRNLYGYTF TGTGCCAGCTCAGACAGGAACCTCTATGGCTACACCTTC TRBJ1-2 . TRBV18 .
CASSKTSGGVGSTDTQYF TGTGCCAGCAGCAAGACTAGCGGGGGGGTGGGGAGCACAGATACGCAGTATTTT TRBJ2-3 TRBD2 TRBV5-6 .
CASSIAQGSGTYEQYF TGTGCCAGTAGTATCGCGCAAGGATCGGGGACCTACGAGCAGTACTTC TRBJ2-7 . TRBV19 once
CASSGSDDLGAIVFF TGTGCCAGCTCCGGGTCAGACGACTTGGGGGCCATTGTCTTTTTT TRBJ1-4 . TRBV6-5 .
CSVERQVGYEQYF TGCAGCGTTGAGAGACAGGTTGGCTACGAGCAGTACTTC TRBJ2-7 . TRBV29-1 .
CASSLPRGGAYEQYF TGCGCCAGCAGCTTGCCCCGGGGGGGGGCCTACGAGCAGTACTTC TRBJ2-7 TRBD2 TRBV5-1 .
CASSKNRKTGDSRGNTEAFF TGCGCCAGCAGCAAGAACCGAAAAACAGGGGATAGTAGGGGAAACACTGAAGCTTTCTTT TRBJ1-1 TRBD1 TRBV5-1 few
CASSLTRTYNEQFF TGTGCCAGCAGCCTAACTCGCACCTACAATGAGCAGTTCTTC TRBJ2-1 . TRBV27 .
CASSLGLQGAYGYTF TGTGCCAGCAGCTTAGGGTTACAGGGTGCCTATGGCTACACCTTC TRBJ1-2 . TRBV7-2 .
CSVDGGVETQYF TGCAGCGTTGACGGAGGGGTAGAGACCCAGTACTTC TRBJ2-5 . TRBV29-1 .
CASSFASGDFGRANYGYTF TGCGCCAGCAGCTTCGCCTCCGGAGACTTTGGGCGGGCTAACTATGGCTACACCTTC TRBJ1-2 . TRBV5-1 .
CASSFGGSPLHF TGTGCCAGCAGCTTTGGGGGCTCACCCCTCCACTTT TRBJ1-6 . TRBV11-2 .
CAWSVRGQAGYTF TGTGCCTGGAGTGTCAGGGGACAGGCTGGCTACACCTTC TRBJ1-2 TRBD1 TRBV30 .
CSGTRMNTEAFF TGCAGCGGCACCAGGATGAACACTGAAGCTTTCTTT TRBJ1-1 . TRBV29-1 .
CASSSSDRGNYGYTF TGTGCCAGCAGCTCCTCTGACAGGGGGAACTATGGCTACACCTTC TRBJ1-2 TRBD1 TRBV28 .
CASSEGGDLGRYEQYF TGTGCCAGCAGTGAAGGGGGGGACCTCGGGCGCTACGAGCAGTACTTC TRBJ2-7 . TRBV6-1 .
CASSKKGRWWKRRGPTNEKLFF TGCGCCAGCAGCAAGAAAGGGAGGTGGTGGAAAAGGAGGGGCCCAACTAATGAAAAACTGTTTTTT TRBJ1-4 . TRBV4-1 once
CASSTTSGPTDTQYF TGTGCCAGTAGTACAACTAGCGGGCCCACAGATACGCAGTATTTT TRBJ2-3 TRBD2 TRBV19 .
CAISDLLAGGPRTRGTDTQYF TGTGCCATCAGTGACTTACTAGCGGGGGGGCCACGGACCCGCGGCACAGATACGCAGTATTTT TRBJ2-3 TRBD2 TRBV10-3 few
CASSIYRGAIDGYTF TGTGCCAGCAGCATTTACAGGGGGGCTATCGATGGCTACACCTTC TRBJ1-2 TRBD1 TRBV11-2 .
CASSQPGQNSGNTIYF TGTGCCAGCAGCCAGCCGGGACAGAACTCTGGAAACACCATATATTTT TRBJ1-3 TRBD1 TRBV4-2 .
CASSAEGDSPYNEQFF TGTGCCAGCAGCGCCGAGGGGGACAGCCCCTACAATGAGCAGTTCTTC TRBJ2-1 TRBD1 TRBV9 .
CASSPGGGLETQYF TGTGCCAGCTCACCAGGGGGGGGCCTGGAGACCCAGTACTTC TRBJ2-5 . TRBV18 .
CASSLVGADSEKLFF TGTGCCAGCAGCTTAGTGGGGGCTGATAGTGAAAAACTGTTTTTT TRBJ1-4 . TRBV11-2 few
CASSFQGQYTDTQYF TGCGCCAGCAGCTTTCAGGGACAGTACACAGATACGCAGTATTTT TRBJ2-3 TRBD1 TRBV5-1 few
CASSPGQGAQETQYF TGTGCCAGCAGTCCCGGACAGGGGGCACAAGAGACCCAGTACTTC TRBJ2-5 TRBD1 TRBV6-1 .
CASTTTQGETGSNTEAFF TGTGCCAGTACAACCACACAAGGGGAGACAGGCTCAAACACTGAAGCTTTCTTT TRBJ1-1 . TRBV19 .
CASSYDEGVGNGELFF TGCGCCAGCAGCTACGATGAGGGGGTTGGTAACGGGGAGCTGTTTTTT TRBJ2-2 . TRBV4-1 few
CAWSSQYNSPLHF TGTGCCTGGAGTTCGCAGTATAATTCACCCCTCCACTTT TRBJ1-6 . TRBV30 .
CASSAQNLRGPGGGYTF TGTGCCAGCAGCGCGCAAAACCTCAGGGGGCCAGGAGGGGGCTACACCTTC TRBJ1-2 TRBD1 TRBV2 .
CASSHRGVNTEAFF TGTGCCAGCAGTCACAGGGGCGTGAACACTGAAGCTTTCTTT TRBJ1-1 TRBD1 TRBV6-5 .
CASSLGGRVMFF TGTGCCAGCAGCTTAGGTGGGCGCGTAATGTTCTTC TRBJ2-1 . TRBV7-2 .
CASSLRLGLDGYTF TGTGCCAGCAGCTTACGGCTGGGGCTTGATGGCTACACCTTC TRBJ1-2 . TRBV7-2 .
CASSSTQGKYEKLFF TGTGCCAGCAGCAGTACACAGGGGAAATATGAAAAACTGTTTTTT TRBJ1-4 TRBD1 TRBV5-4 few
CASRLLERGEAFF TGTGCCAGCAGACTATTAGAGAGAGGGGAAGCTTTCTTT TRBJ1-1 . TRBV6-5 few
CASSLGGVVTEAFF TGCGCCAGCAGCCTAGGGGGAGTTGTCACTGAAGCTTTCTTT TRBJ1-1 . TRBV5-1 .
CASSPYPRTGEETQYF TGTGCCAGCTCACCATACCCTCGGACAGGGGAGGAGACCCAGTACTTC TRBJ2-5 TRBD1 TRBV18 .
CASSFTTSDNQPQHF TGTGCCAGCAGCTTCACCACTTCCGACAATCAGCCCCAGCATTTT TRBJ1-5 . TRBV5-8 .
CASNQLPGQNTGELFF TGCGCCAGCAATCAGCTTCCGGGACAGAACACCGGGGAGCTGTTTTTT TRBJ2-2 . TRBV5-1 once
CASSSSASSYNEQFF TGTGCCAGCAGCTCTTCAGCGAGCTCCTACAATGAGCAGTTCTTC TRBJ2-1 . TRBV13 .
CASSIGQANTEAFF TGTGCCAGTAGTATAGGACAGGCGAACACTGAAGCTTTCTTT TRBJ1-1 . TRBV19 .